The entry that follows covers one TCR beta chain sequence. This specimen comes from a study of blood T cell repertoires in COVID-19. Profiled with immunoSEQ multiplex PCR; TCRdb holds only in-frame clones, not every one. The profile shows some 140,000 clones, 80% to 85% of them singletons. From germline, CDR1 is SGHDT and CDR2 YYEEEE. V shed 2 bases and J shed 4 bases, with 12 bases lying between them. The CDR3 length is 14 residues. This sequence originates from a man aged 40-49 years with acute COVID-19. The rearrangement links TRBV5-6 to TRBJ2-5; a weak D match, TRBD2 (6 bases). The sample comprised PBMCs or T cells enriched from blood (not recorded which). As DNA, the CDR3 is TGTGCCAGCAGCTTCCGGGACTGGATAGAGACCCAGTACTTC. Translating gives CASSFRDWIETQYF. The full variable domain, in which reference TRBV5-6 and TRBJ2-5 provide the parts outside the CDR3, is DAGVTQSPTHLIKTRGQQVTLRCSPKSGHDTVSWYQQALGQGPQFIFQYYEEEERQRGNFPDRFSGHQFPNYSSELNVNALLLGDSALYLCASSFRDWIETQYFGPGTRLLVL.